These 18 T cell receptor beta chains were all obtained from the same sample, sequenced in a study of cytomegalovirus exposure and HLA in healthy donors (dated by TCRdb to about 2017). Library creation used the immunoSEQ multiplex PCR assay. For the multiplex PCR, a mixture combining 60 forward primers for TCR Vbeta segments and 13 reverse primers for TCR Jbeta segments was used. TCRdb re-hosts the immuneACCESS table, in-frame sequences only. Its copies lack some clones; in the studies checked, an unresolved V gene accounts for under half of them, and the cause for the rest is not known. The sample includes about 170,000 clones, with approximately 71% observed a single time. The leading ten clones occupy about 5% of the sample. The sequenced sample was PBMCs. These receptor sequences come from a woman aged 18-29 years in good health and CMV-seropositive.

The chain carries TRBV29-1 and TRBJ2-7, with TRBD1 matching over 9 bases. The CDR3 consists of 17 residues. Looked up from germline, CDR1 is SQVTM and CDR2 is ANQGSEA. Trimming at V came to 4 bases and at J to 2 bases, leaving 15 bases not matched to a gene. Here the CDR3 reads CSVGSYNAGQGPYEQYF. CDR3 DNA: TGCAGCGTTGGATCCTATAATGCGGGACAGGGTCCCTACGAGCAGTACTTC.

V and J are TRBV4-3 and TRBJ1-1, with D possibly being TRBD1 (5 bases). This CDR3 has 17 amino acids. Germline CDR1 LGHNA, CDR2 YSLEER. Trimming removed 0 bases at V and 0 bases at J, with 14 bases between. The CDR3 here is CASSQDPQGLMNTEAFF. The CDR3 DNA follows: TGCGCCAGCAGCCAAGATCCCCAGGGCCTAATGAACACTGAAGCTTTCTTT.

The chain is built from TRBV4-1 and TRBJ2-3; tentatively, D is TRBD2 (6 bases). Trimming stripped 3 bases from V and 4 bases from J, with 14 bases between. Germline V CDR1 and CDR2: MGHRA, YSYEKL. This CDR3 is built from 15 residues. The CDR3 reads CASSHLGTASDTQYF. The CDR3 DNA follows: TGCGCCAGCAGCCATCTGGGGACTGCCTCAGATACGCAGTATTTT.

The CDR3 bases are TGTGCCAGCAGTTACTTTGGGGGACTCACTGAAGCTTTCTTT. It codes for CASSYFGGLTEAFF. V and J are TRBV6-5 and TRBJ1-1; D might be TRBD1 (5 bases). This CDR3 spans 14 amino acids. CDR1 and CDR2 (germline): MNHEY, SVGAGI. Trimming cost V 1 base and J 4 bases, with 10 bases left between them.

This clone appeared a single time. The V call is TRBV19, the J call TRBJ2-7, with 7 positions matching TRBD1. The CDR3 is 13 residues long. Germline CDR1 and CDR2: LNHDA and SQIVND (reference sequence). Germline trimming cut 4 bases from V and 3 bases from J; bases unmatched to any gene: 3. DNA for the CDR3: TGTGCCAGTAGTAGCCGACAGGGCTACGAGCAGTACTTC. Amino acid sequence: CASSSRQGYEQYF.

V gene TRBV5-6 combines with J gene TRBJ1-1; no firm D call. The V and J ends lost 0 bases and 5 bases respectively, with 14 bases between them. This CDR3 has 15 residues. CDR1 is SGHDT, CDR2 YYEEEE, per germline. The CDR3 region has the DNA TGTGCCAGCAGCTTGGTAGCGCGGCCGGTGACTGAAGCTTTCTTT. Translated: CASSLVARPVTEAFF. The variable domain in full, with the rest retrieved from reference TRBV5-6 and TRBJ1-1, is DAGVTQSPTHLIKTRGQQVTLRCSPKSGHDTVSWYQQALGQGPQFIFQYYEEEERQRGNFPDRFSGHQFPNYSSELNVNALLLGDSALYLCASSLVARPVTEAFFGQGTRLTVV.

V usage is TRBV5-1 and J usage is TRBJ1-1; no firm D call. The CDR3 has 15 amino acids. Per the germline V gene, CDR1 is SGHRS and CDR2 is YFSETQ. V shed 2 bases and J shed 3 bases, with 14 bases lying between them. CDR3 DNA: TGCGCCAGCAGCTTTAATCCCCACGGGGACACTGAAGCTTTCTTT. Translating gives CASSFNPHGDTEAFF.

The chain uses TRBV5-1 and TRBJ2-3; no clear D. The CDR3 is made up of 14 amino acids. Between the trimmed V and J ends, which lost 0 bases and 5 bases, there was a span of 10 bases. Germline V lookup: CDR1 SGHRS, CDR2 YFSETQ. The CDR3 loop is CASSLAPEVDTQYF. CDR3 sequence (DNA): TGCGCCAGCAGCTTGGCGCCTGAGGTAGATACGCAGTATTTT.

V usage is TRBV14 and J usage is TRBJ2-7; D gene unclear. CDR3 size: 14 residues. The ends were cut back, 3 bases at V and 0 bases at J, with 9 bases in the middle. CDR1 SGHDN and CDR2 FVKESK come from the germline V gene. The CDR3 coding sequence is TGTGCCAGCAGCCAGGCCGCTGTCTCCTACGAGCAGTACTTC. Its protein product is CASSQAAVSYEQYF.

The chain is built from TRBV18 and TRBJ2-7; D may be TRBD1 (5 bases). This CDR3 spans 15 amino acids. Trimming removed 3 bases from V and 7 bases from J, with 19 bases in between. Germline-derived CDR1 and CDR2 are KGHSH and LQKENI. CDR3 DNA: TGTGCCAGCTCACCTGTTAATCGGGCTGGGGCGGAGCAGTACTTC. Its translation: CASSPVNRAGAEQYF.

This clone was seen more than once but under ten times. The chain has TRBV30 and TRBJ1-6, with no clear D. This CDR3 has 16 residues. The germline CDR1 and CDR2 sequences are GTSNPN and SVGIG (reference sequence). The germline V and J ends were trimmed by 5 bases and 6 bases, with 20 bases remaining between them. This CDR3 reads CAWAPGVTGPNSPLHF. The CDR3 region has the DNA TGTGCCTGGGCCCCGGGAGTTACGGGCCCTAATTCACCCCTCCACTTT.

This clone occurred a few times. The gene calls are TRBV7-8 and TRBJ2-7, with no clear D. This CDR3 has 14 amino acids. Germline CDR1 and CDR2: SGHVS and FQNEAQ. Trimming took off 0 bases at V and 3 bases at J, with 9 bases between the two ends. CDR3 region: CASSLAVVVYEQYF. In DNA form, the CDR3 reads TGTGCCAGCAGCTTAGCGGTAGTCGTCTACGAGCAGTACTTC. Combining the CDR3 with reference TRBV7-8 and TRBJ2-7 gives the whole variable domain GAGVSQSPRYKVAKRGQDVALRCDPISGHVSLFWYQQALGQGPEFLTYFQNEAQLDKSGLPSDRFFAERPEGSVSTLKIQRTQQEDSAVYLCASSLAVVVYEQYFGPGTRLTVT.

The V call is TRBV5-6, the J call TRBJ1-2; D possibly corresponds to TRBD1 (5 bases). Looked up from germline, CDR1 is SGHDT and CDR2 is YYEEEE. Trimming took 4 bases from V and 2 from J, leaving 9 bases between them. This CDR3 has 13 residues. The CDR3 DNA follows: TGTGCCAGCAGCCCGGGGGTGAACTATGGCTACACCTTC. This codes for CASSPGVNYGYTF. Combining the CDR3 with reference TRBV5-6 and TRBJ1-2 gives the whole variable domain DAGVTQSPTHLIKTRGQQVTLRCSPKSGHDTVSWYQQALGQGPQFIFQYYEEEERQRGNFPDRFSGHQFPNYSSELNVNALLLGDSALYLCASSPGVNYGYTFGSGTRLTVV.

The rearrangement uses TRBV6-5 and TRBJ1-3; D gene uncertain. Germline V lookup: CDR1 MNHEY, CDR2 SVGAGI. This CDR3 spans 13 amino acids. V was trimmed by 8 bases and J by 2 bases, leaving 10 bases between them. CDR3 sequence: CASRGLTGNTIYF. DNA for the CDR3: TGTGCCAGCCGAGGGTTAACTGGAAACACCATATATTTT.

In its sample, this clone was seen a few times. The CDR3 sequence: CASEGNTEAFF. The DNA of the CDR3 is TGTGCCTCCGAGGGGAACACTGAAGCTTTCTTT. The genes are TRBV30 and TRBJ1-1; no firm D call. The CDR3 contains 11 residues. In germline, CDR1 is GTSNPN, CDR2 SVGIG (reference sequence). V was cut by 7 bases and J by 1 base, with 7 bases left in between.

This clone was observed a few times. DNA of the CDR3: TGTGCCAGCTCCCCGAGCCGGCGGGTAGGAGAGCAGTACTTC. This sequence encodes CASSPSRRVGEQYF. This rearrangement joins TRBV18 to TRBJ2-7, with D maybe TRBD2 (5 bases). The V end was cut by 6 bases, the J end by 7 bases, with 19 bases between. The CDR3 is made up of 14 amino acids. Germline V gene lookup returns CDR1 KGHSH and CDR2 LQKENI. The whole variable domain, filled in from reference TRBV18 and TRBJ2-7, reads NAGVMQNPRHLVRRRGQEARLRCSPMKGHSHVYWYRQLPEEGLKFMVYLQKENIIDESGMPKERFSAEFPKEGPSILRIQQVVRGDSAAYFCASSPSRRVGEQYFGPGTRLTVT.

The chain couples TRBV29-1 to TRBJ2-5, with D perhaps TRBD1 (5 bases). The CDR3 length is 12 residues. Trimming removed 5 bases from V and 3 bases from J, with 10 bases in between. CDR1 is SQVTM and CDR2 is ANQGSEA in the germline V gene. In DNA form, the CDR3 reads TGCAGCGTTCTAGGGGCGGAAGAGACCCAGTACTTC. Protein product: CSVLGAEETQYF.

The V gene is TRBV6-5, the J gene TRBJ2-2, with 8 positions matching TRBD2. Germline V gene sequence: CDR1 MNHEY, CDR2 SVGAGI. J lost 7 bases, V lost 4 bases, and 8 bases had no gene match. This CDR3 is 15 amino acids long. CDR3: CASSSAGGMIGELFF. CDR3 bases: TGTGCCAGCAGTTCGGCGGGGGGCATGATCGGGGAGCTGTTTTTT.